The clone carrying this T cell receptor (beta chain) was observed a handful of times. Time point denoted: sample taken at primary tumor resection. Unsorted whole RNA of tumor, nontumor lung or frozen PBMC was sequenced. Germline loops: CDR1 LNHNV, CDR2 YYDKDF (reference sequence). V was pared by 3 bases and J by 5 bases, with 19 bases between. CDR3 size: 16 residues. One entry per CDR3 protein results from TCRdb running MiXCR on the 5' RACE reads. The data hold under 75,000 distinct CDR3 sequences, with less than 15% observed a single time. These data are taken from a study of spatial heterogeneity in lung cancer.

The chain employs TRBV15 and TRBJ1-1, with D perhaps matching TRBD1 (5 bases). This TCR was recovered from a male donor with early-stage non-small cell lung cancer. Sequenced here: PBMCs, sampled at surgery. CDR3 residues: CATSRGPGTPGTEAFF. CDR3 bases: TGTGCCACCAGCAGGGGCCCCGGGACTCCTGGGACTGAAGCTTTCTTT. Using reference TRBV15 and TRBJ1-1 for the parts outside the CDR3, the full variable domain is DAMVIQNPRYQVTQFGKPVTLSCSQTLNHNVMYWYQQKSSQAPKLLFHYYDKDFNNEADTPDNFQSRRPNTSFCFLDIRSPGLGDTAMYLCATSRGPGTPGTEAFFGQGTRLTVV.